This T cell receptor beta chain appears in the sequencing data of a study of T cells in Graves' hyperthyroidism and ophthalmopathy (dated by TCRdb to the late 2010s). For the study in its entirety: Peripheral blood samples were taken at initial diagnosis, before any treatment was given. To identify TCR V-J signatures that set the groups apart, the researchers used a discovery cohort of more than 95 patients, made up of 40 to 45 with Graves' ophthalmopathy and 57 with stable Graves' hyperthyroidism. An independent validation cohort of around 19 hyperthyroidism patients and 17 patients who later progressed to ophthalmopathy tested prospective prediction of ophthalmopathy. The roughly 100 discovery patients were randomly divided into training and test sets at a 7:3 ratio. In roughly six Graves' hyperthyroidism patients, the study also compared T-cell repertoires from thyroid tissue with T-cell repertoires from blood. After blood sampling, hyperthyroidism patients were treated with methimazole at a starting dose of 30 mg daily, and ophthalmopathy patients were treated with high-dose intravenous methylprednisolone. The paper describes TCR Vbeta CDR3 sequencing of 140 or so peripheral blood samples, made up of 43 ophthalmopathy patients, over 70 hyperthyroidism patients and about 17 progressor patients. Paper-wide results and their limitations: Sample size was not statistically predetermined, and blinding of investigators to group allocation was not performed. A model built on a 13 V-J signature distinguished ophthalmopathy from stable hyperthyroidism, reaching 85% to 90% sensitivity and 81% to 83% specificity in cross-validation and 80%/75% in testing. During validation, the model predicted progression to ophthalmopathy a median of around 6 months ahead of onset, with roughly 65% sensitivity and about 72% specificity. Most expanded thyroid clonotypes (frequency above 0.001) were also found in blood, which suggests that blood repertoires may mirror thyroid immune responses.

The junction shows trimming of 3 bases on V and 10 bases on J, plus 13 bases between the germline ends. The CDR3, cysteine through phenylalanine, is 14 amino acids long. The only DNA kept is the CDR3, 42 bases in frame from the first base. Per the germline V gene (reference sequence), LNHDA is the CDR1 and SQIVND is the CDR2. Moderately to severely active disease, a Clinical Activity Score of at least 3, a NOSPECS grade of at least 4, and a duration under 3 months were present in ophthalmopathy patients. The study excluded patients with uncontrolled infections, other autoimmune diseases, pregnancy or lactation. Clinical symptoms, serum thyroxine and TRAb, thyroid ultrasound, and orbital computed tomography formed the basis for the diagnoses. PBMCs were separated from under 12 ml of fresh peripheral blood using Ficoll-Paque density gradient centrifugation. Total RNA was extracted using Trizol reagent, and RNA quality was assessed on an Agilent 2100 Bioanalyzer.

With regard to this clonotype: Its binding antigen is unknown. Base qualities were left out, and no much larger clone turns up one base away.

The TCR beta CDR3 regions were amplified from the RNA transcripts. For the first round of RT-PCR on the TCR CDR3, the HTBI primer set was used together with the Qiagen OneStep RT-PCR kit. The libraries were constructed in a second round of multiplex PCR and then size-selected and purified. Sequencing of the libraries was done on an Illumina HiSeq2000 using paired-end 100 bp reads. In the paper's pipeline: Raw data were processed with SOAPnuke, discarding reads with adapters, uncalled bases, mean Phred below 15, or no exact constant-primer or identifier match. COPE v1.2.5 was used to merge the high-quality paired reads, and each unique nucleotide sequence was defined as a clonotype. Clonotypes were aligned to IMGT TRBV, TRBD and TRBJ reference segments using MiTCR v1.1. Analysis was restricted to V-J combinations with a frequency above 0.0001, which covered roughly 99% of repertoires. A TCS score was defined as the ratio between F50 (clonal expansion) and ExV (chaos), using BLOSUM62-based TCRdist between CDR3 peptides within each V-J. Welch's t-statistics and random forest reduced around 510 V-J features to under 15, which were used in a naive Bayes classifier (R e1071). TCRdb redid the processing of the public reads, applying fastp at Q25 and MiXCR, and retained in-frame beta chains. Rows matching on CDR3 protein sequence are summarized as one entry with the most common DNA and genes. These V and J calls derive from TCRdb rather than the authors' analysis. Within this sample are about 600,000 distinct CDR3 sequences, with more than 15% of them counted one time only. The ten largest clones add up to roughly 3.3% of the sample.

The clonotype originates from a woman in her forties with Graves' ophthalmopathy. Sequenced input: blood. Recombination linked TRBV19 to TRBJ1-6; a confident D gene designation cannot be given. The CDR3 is CASSIGDVESPLHF. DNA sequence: TGTGCCAGTAGTATTGGTGATGTTGAGTCACCCCTCCACTTT.